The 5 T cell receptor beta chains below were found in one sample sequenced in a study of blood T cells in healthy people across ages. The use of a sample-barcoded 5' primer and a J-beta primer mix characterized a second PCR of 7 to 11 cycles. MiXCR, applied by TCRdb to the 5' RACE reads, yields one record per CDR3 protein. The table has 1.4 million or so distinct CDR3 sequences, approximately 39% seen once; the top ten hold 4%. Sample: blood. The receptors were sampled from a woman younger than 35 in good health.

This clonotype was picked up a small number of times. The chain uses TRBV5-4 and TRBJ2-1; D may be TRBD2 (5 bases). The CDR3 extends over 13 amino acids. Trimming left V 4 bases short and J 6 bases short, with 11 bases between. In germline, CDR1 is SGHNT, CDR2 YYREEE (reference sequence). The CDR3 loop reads CASSPMGSNEQFF. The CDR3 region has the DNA TGTGCCAGCAGCCCAATGGGGAGCAATGAGCAGTTCTTC.

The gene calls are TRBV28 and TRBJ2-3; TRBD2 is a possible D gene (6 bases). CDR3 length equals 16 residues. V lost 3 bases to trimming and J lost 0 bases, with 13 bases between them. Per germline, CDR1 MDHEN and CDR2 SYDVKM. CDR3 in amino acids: CASSFWGAGSTDTQYF. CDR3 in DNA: TGTGCCAGCAGTTTTTGGGGAGCGGGTAGCACAGATACGCAGTATTTT.

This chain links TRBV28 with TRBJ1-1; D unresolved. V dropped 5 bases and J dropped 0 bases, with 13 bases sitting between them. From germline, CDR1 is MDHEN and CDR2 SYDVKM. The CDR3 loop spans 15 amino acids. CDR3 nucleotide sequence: TGTGCCAGCAGTCTCCGTGGGATGCTGAACACTGAAGCTTTCTTT. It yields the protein CASSLRGMLNTEAFF.

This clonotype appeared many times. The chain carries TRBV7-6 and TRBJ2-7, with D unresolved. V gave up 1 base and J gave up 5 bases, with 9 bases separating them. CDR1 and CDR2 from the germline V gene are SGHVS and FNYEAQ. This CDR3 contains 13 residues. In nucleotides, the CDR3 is TGTGCCAGCAGCTTAGAATCTCCCCACGAGCAGTACTTC. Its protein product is CASSLESPHEQYF.

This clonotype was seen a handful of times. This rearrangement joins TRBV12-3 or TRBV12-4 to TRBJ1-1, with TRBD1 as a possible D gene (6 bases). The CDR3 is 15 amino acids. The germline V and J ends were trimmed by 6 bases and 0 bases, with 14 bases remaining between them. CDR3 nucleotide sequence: TGTGCCAGCAGCCTACTGGACAGAGTGAACACTGAAGCTTTCTTT. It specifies CASSLLDRVNTEAFF.